Reported below is one T cell receptor (beta chain). This clonotype has a count of ten or more. This receptor's antigen is unknown. No clone much larger than this one lies a single base away; base qualities are absent. The run used an Illumina HiSeq 1500. TCRdb's own reprocessing of the public reads used fastp at Q25 and MiXCR and kept productive beta chains. When rows share a CDR3 protein, they turn into one entry using the most common DNA and genes. Present in this sample are about 900,000 distinct CDR3 sequences, roughly 30% of which were seen just once. The top ten clones comprise roughly 13% of the sample. The data stem from a study of T cell repertoires in cytomegalovirus infection (dated by TCRdb to about 2019). Notes on the research overall: The peptide stimulations were aimed at well-studied HLA-B-restricted epitopes as well as recently identified HLA-C-restricted CMV epitopes, whose presentation resists viral immunomodulation. The HLA type of each donor mattered for the analysis, because public TCR beta signatures pointed to carriage of CMV infection along with the matching HLA type.

Trimming at the junction amounts to 8 bases on V and 2 bases on J, and the germline ends lie 9 bases apart. From cysteine to phenylalanine, the CDR3 is 13 amino acids long. The read is trimmed to its CDR3 DNA, 39 bases read in frame from base 1. The germline V gene specifies MNHNS as CDR1 and SASEGT as CDR2. What the authors observed across the whole study: In the ex vivo response, HLA-C-restricted CMV-specific TCR beta clonotypes were dominant, and in two of eight donors the single most frequent clonotype came from this HLA-C-restricted group. Carriers of CMV infection plus the relevant HLA type were discriminated by the cumulative frequency of public TCR beta family members in the study cohort and in an independent 352-donor cohort.

The sample's treatment or condition label, decoded: in vitro stimulation with specific CMV peptide epitopes to enrich CMV-specific T cells. Sequenced material: cultured CD8+ T cells from PBMCs, taken from culture after CMV antigen stimulation. In this chain, TRBV6-1 is recombined with TRBJ2-2, with no confidently assigned D gene. The origin of this receptor is a human donor in good health (CMV status not recorded). Some clones in this sample may be carry-over from other donors' samples. The DNA is as follows: TGTGCCAGCTCGGCAGAAAACACCGGGGAGCTGTTTTTT. It codes for CASSAENTGELFF.